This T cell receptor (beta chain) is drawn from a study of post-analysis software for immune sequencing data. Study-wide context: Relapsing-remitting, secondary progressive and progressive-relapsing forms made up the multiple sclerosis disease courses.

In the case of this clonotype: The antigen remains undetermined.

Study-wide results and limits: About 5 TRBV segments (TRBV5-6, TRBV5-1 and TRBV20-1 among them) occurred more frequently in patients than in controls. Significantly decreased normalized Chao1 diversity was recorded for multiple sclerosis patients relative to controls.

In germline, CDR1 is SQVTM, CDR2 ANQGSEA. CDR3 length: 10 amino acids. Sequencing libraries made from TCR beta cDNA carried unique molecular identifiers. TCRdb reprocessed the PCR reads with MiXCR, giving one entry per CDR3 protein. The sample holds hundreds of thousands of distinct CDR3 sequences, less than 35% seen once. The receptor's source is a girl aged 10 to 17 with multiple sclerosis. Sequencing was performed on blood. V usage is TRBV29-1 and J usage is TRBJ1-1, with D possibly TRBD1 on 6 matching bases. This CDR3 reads CVGGHTEAFF. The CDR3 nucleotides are TGCGTCGGGGGCCACACTGAAGCTTTCTTT.